Described below is a single T cell receptor (beta chain) sequence and its context. This entry belongs to a study of shared clonotypes between healthy human individuals. TCRdb keeps only in-frame clones here, not all; method: immunoSEQ multiplex PCR. The sample lists millions of clones; 85% to 95% were seen once. The V and J ends lost 4 bases and 6 bases respectively, with 10 bases between them. CDR3 length: 12 amino acids. Looked up from germline, CDR1 is MNHNS and CDR2 is SASEGT. The TCR sequence derives from a man aged 18 to 30 in good health. Input material: naive CD4+ T cells sorted from blood. The subset was: CD45RA+ positively selected. The chain employs TRBV6-1 and TRBJ2-7; D perhaps matches TRBD2 (5 bases). This chain's CDR3 is CASSVNRGEQYF. In DNA form, the CDR3 reads TGTGCCAGCAGTGTTAACCGGGGCGAGCAGTACTTC.